The entry that follows covers one T cell receptor (beta chain) sequence. Its target is not known. The authors ran a second PCR of about 7 to 11 cycles using a sample-barcoded 5' primer and a J-beta primer mix. Every cDNA molecule bore a tag from a template-switch adaptor containing 12 random nucleotides. TCRdb redid the calling of the 5' RACE reads with MiXCR, one entry per CDR3 protein. The sample lists 1.8 million or so distinct CDR3 sequences, approximately 40% occurring once. Germline V CDR1 and CDR2: MNHEY, SVGEGT. This CDR3 is built from 17 residues. V lost 6 bases to trimming and J lost 3 bases; unmatched junction nucleotides: 13. The data derive from a study of blood T cells in healthy people across ages. Study at large: Per two T cells, template switching captured roughly one barcoded beta molecule.

General study findings and limits: A strong correlation was seen between TCR beta diversity and naive T cell percentage. Among T cells, TCR beta diversity per million cells dropped roughly linearly as age rose.

The genes are TRBV6-2 or TRBV6-3 and TRBJ1-5; TRBD1 agrees at 8 bases. The origin of this receptor is a human donor in good health. Sequenced material: blood. In nucleotides, the CDR3 is TGTGCCAGCAGCAGGGACAAGCAGGGGGCAACCAATCAGCCCCAGCATTTT. This encodes CASSRDKQGATNQPQHF.